One TCR beta chain is described in this entry. These data originate in a study of cytomegalovirus exposure and HLA in healthy donors. Use of 60 Vbeta and 13 Jbeta primers characterized the PCR. Repertoires were generated with immunoSEQ multiplex PCR, while TCRdb's copy carries only in-frame clones and drops some. The sample consists of 150,000 to 200,000 clones, around 82% of them appearing once. Deletions cut 1 base from V and 6 bases from J, with 10 bases between. This CDR3 is built from 13 residues. From germline, CDR1 is SGHTA and CDR2 FQGNSA. This TCR was recovered from a man between 60 and 75 years old in good health and CMV-seronegative. The sequenced sample was PBMCs. The chain joins TRBV7-2 to TRBJ2-7; the D gene is possibly TRBD2 (5 bases). CDR3 coding DNA: TGTGCCAGCAGCTTAGAAGATGGAGGCGAGCAGTACTTC. Its protein is CASSLEDGGEQYF.